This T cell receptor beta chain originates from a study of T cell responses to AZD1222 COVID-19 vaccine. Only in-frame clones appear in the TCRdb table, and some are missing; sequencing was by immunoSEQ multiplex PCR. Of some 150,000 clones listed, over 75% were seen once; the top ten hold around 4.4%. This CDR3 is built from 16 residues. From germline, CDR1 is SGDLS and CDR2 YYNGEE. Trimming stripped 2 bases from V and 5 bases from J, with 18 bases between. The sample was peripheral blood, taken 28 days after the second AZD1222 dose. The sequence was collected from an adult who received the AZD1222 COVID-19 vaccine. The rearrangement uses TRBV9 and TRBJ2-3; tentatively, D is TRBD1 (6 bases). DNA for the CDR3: TGTGCCAGCAGCGTCCCCAGGGGTCCCCGGGTAGATACGCAGTATTTT. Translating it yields CASSVPRGPRVDTQYF.